The 20 T cell receptor beta chains below were found in one sample sequenced in a study of somatic mutations in cytotoxic T cells in rheumatoid arthritis. Assay: immunoSEQ multiplex PCR; the TCRdb copy retains only in-frame clones and omits some. The sample lists around 9,000 clones; approximately 68% were seen once. Material for sequencing was CD8+ T cells sorted from blood. The receptors were sampled from an adult with rheumatoid arthritis.

This clone came up a few times. V is TRBV7-8 and J is TRBJ1-5; D possibly corresponds to TRBD1 (5 bases). Trimming cost V 2 bases and J 6 bases, with 23 bases left between them. This CDR3 is built from 18 residues. Germline V gives CDR1 SGHVS, CDR2 FQNEAQ. The CDR3: CASSLMDPGQGMSQPQHF. DNA for the CDR3: TGTGCCAGCAGCTTAATGGATCCCGGGCAGGGCATGAGTCAGCCCCAGCATTTT. Filled out from reference TRBV7-8 and TRBJ1-5, the complete variable domain reads GAGVSQSPRYKVAKRGQDVALRCDPISGHVSLFWYQQALGQGPEFLTYFQNEAQLDKSGLPSDRFFAERPEGSVSTLKIQRTQQEDSAVYLCASSLMDPGQGMSQPQHFGDGTRLSIL.

The rearrangement joins TRBV25-1 to TRBJ2-1; the D gene is possibly TRBD2 (5 bases). The V end lost 6 bases, the J end lost 7 bases, and 16 bases lay between the germline ends. Germline-derived CDR1 and CDR2 are MGHDK and SYGVNS. The length of the CDR3 is 14 residues. The CDR3: CASSYSGMWNEQFF. In DNA, the CDR3 is TGTGCCAGCAGCTACTCCGGGATGTGGAATGAGCAGTTCTTC.

The rearrangement uses TRBV7-9 and TRBJ2-7; D is perhaps TRBD1 (5 bases). CDR3 length: 14 amino acids. CDR1 and CDR2 from the germline V gene are SEHNR and FQNEAQ (reference sequence). The V gene lost 5 bases and the J gene lost 5 bases, with 16 bases spanning the gap. CDR3: CASSHPLKGNEQYF. The DNA of the CDR3 is TGTGCCAGCAGCCATCCCCTAAAGGGGAACGAGCAGTACTTC.

V usage is TRBV9 and J usage is TRBJ2-1; 11 nucleotides match TRBD1. V shed 4 bases, J shed 7 bases, and the junction held 13 bases outside the gene matches. The CDR3 covers 17 residues. Germline V CDR1 and CDR2: SGDLS, YYNGEE. The CDR3 loop is CASSPRPDRGRGNEQFF. CDR3 DNA sequence: TGTGCCAGCAGCCCCCGCCCGGACAGGGGGCGAGGGAATGAGCAGTTCTTC.

This clone counts as medium-sized. The chain joins TRBV11-2 to TRBJ1-2; the D gene is possibly TRBD1 (6 bases). Germline CDR1 reads SGHAT; CDR2 reads FQNNGV. Trimming took 5 bases from V and 3 from J, leaving 10 bases between them. The CDR3 is made up of 13 amino acids. The CDR3, as DNA: TGTGCCAGCAGCGCCAGGGGCGACTATGGCTACACCTTC. Protein: CASSARGDYGYTF.

This clone was seen once. The chain joins TRBV6-1 to TRBJ2-7; D gene ambiguous. V shed 2 bases and J shed 0 bases, with 8 bases lying between them. Germline V lookup: CDR1 MNHNS, CDR2 SASEGT. The CDR3 contains 14 residues. As DNA, the CDR3 is TGTGCCAGCAGTGAACCATCCGTCTCCTACGAGCAGTACTTC. Translating gives CASSEPSVSYEQYF.

The chain employs TRBV4-1 and TRBJ1-1; the D is unclear. The germline CDR1 and CDR2 sequences are MGHRA and YSYEKL. Trimming removed 2 bases from V and 6 bases from J, with 4 bases in between. This CDR3 contains 11 residues. CDR3 residues: CASSQTAEAFF. The CDR3 region has the DNA TGCGCCAGCAGCCAAACCGCTGAAGCTTTCTTT.

The chain couples TRBV7-9 to TRBJ2-7; D not resolved. Trimming shortened V by 4 bases and J by 7 bases, and 11 bases separated the two germline ends. Per the germline V gene, CDR1 is SEHNR and CDR2 is FQNEAQ (reference sequence). This CDR3 is built from 12 residues. CDR3 sequence reads: CASSYPYVEQYF. CDR3 DNA: TGTGCCAGCAGCTATCCATACGTTGAGCAGTACTTC.

CDR3 bases: TGTGCCAGCAGCCAAGAAGGGACAGGGGGCGACGAGCAGTACTTC. It codes for CASSQEGTGGDEQYF. J is TRBJ2-7 and V is TRBV4-2; 12 bases fit TRBD1. The V gene's germline CDR1 is LGHNA and CDR2 YNFKEQ. The V gene end was trimmed by 0 bases and the J gene end by 5 bases; junction bases not matched to a gene: 2. This CDR3 region has 15 residues.

This clone showed up just a few times. In DNA, the CDR3 is TGTGCCAGCAGCTCTCCGACAGGGGGAAATTCACCCCTCCACTTT. It yields the protein CASSSPTGGNSPLHF. This chain connects TRBV7-6 to TRBJ1-6, with 9 nucleotides matching TRBD1. The germline V gene has CDR1 SGHVS and CDR2 FNYEAQ. V shed 4 bases and J 7 bases; nucleotides not matched to a gene: 5. This CDR3 is 15 amino acids long.

The chain uses TRBV9 and TRBJ2-3; D uncertain. The CDR3 is 16 residues long. Trimming removed 3 bases at V and 6 bases at J, with 20 bases between. Germline CDR1 SGDLS, CDR2 YYNGEE. The CDR3 spells CASSAPSGPTHDTQYF. CDR3 sequence (DNA): TGTGCCAGCAGCGCCCCCTCGGGCCCAACTCATGATACGCAGTATTTT.

The gene calls are TRBV5-5 and TRBJ2-7; 7 bases agree with TRBD1. The CDR3 consists of 14 residues. Germline CDR1 SGHKS, CDR2 YYEKEE (reference sequence). The V and J ends lost 7 bases and 7 bases, in that order; junction bases with no gene match: 14. CDR3 protein: CASGKPGQVGEQYF. Written as DNA, the CDR3 is TGTGCCAGCGGGAAACCAGGACAGGTCGGGGAGCAGTACTTC. The variable domain in full, completed from reference TRBV5-5 and TRBJ2-7, reads DAGVTQSPTHLIKTRGQQVTLRCSPISGHKSVSWYQQVLGQGPQFIFQYYEKEERGRGNFPDRFSARQFPNYSSELNVNALLLGDSALYLCASGKPGQVGEQYFGPGTRLTVT.

This clone was recorded only once. This chain joins TRBV5-6 and TRBJ2-7; 12 bases fit TRBD1. The CDR3 extends over 14 amino acids. Trimming cost V 2 bases and J 6 bases; bases outside gene matches: 3. From germline, CDR1 is SGHDT and CDR2 YYEEEE. The CDR3 loop is CASSFGTGGAEQYF. In DNA form, the CDR3 reads TGTGCCAGCAGCTTCGGGACAGGGGGCGCCGAGCAGTACTTC.

The CDR3 protein is CASSEIDQETQYF. The CDR3 coding sequence is TGTGCCAGCAGTGAAATCGACCAAGAGACCCAGTACTTC. V usage is TRBV2 and J usage is TRBJ2-5; unclear D gene. The CDR3 spans 13 residues. Per germline, CDR1 SNHLY and CDR2 FYNNEI. Trimming stripped 2 bases from V and 0 bases from J, with 4 bases between.

This clone came up once. The CDR3 here is CASSLSEGQAFQETQYF. DNA for the CDR3: TGTGCCAGCAGTTTATCCGAAGGACAGGCCTTCCAAGAGACCCAGTACTTC. The chain links TRBV28 to TRBJ2-5, with 7 bases matching TRBD1. V was pared by 1 base and J by 1 base, with 9 bases of the junction left unmatched. Germline-derived CDR1 and CDR2 are MDHEN and SYDVKM. The CDR3 contains 17 residues.

This clone was seen a single time. This chain connects TRBV6-6 to TRBJ1-1, with 10 bases matching TRBD1. V gave up 4 bases and J gave up 6 bases; unmatched junction bases: 8. This CDR3 comprises 15 residues. Germline assignment: CDR1 MNHNY and CDR2 SVGAGI (reference sequence). The CDR3, as DNA: TGTGCCAGCAGTTTTGGACAGGGGGGATTCGCTGAAGCTTTCTTT. Its protein product is CASSFGQGGFAEAFF.

In its sample, this clone was seen a few times. The genes are TRBV29-1 and TRBJ1-2; D not certain. Trimming removed 4 bases from V and 7 bases from J, with 16 bases in between. Germline V gene data show CDR1 as SQVTM and CDR2 as ANQGSEA. The CDR3 length is 13 residues. The CDR3 spells CSVVGMDASGYTF. The CDR3 DNA reads as TGCAGCGTTGTCGGAATGGATGCTAGTGGCTACACCTTC.

This clone was detected once. The chain is built from TRBV5-1 and TRBJ2-2; D is uncertain. This CDR3 contains 13 residues. CDR1 and CDR2 (germline): SGHRS, YFSETQ. Deletions cut 0 bases from V and 1 base from J, with 1 base between. CDR3 coding DNA: TGCGCCAGCAGCTTGGGGAACACCGGGGAGCTGTTTTTT. Residues: CASSLGNTGELFF.

Within the sample, this clone is medium-sized. CDR3 bases: TGTGCCAGCAGCGGCCGGGGGTATTTCGAGCAGTACTTC. It codes for CASSGRGYFEQYF. The rearrangement joins TRBV9 to TRBJ2-7, with D possibly TRBD2 on 6 matching bases. Germline-derived CDR1 and CDR2 are SGDLS and YYNGEE. V lost 3 bases to trimming and J lost 6 bases, with 13 bases between them. There are 13 residues in the CDR3. Full variable domain (outside the CDR3, taken from reference TRBV9 and TRBJ2-7): DSGVTQTPKHLITATGQRVTLRCSPRSGDLSVYWYQQSLDQGLQFLIQYYNGEERAKGNILERFSAQQFPDLHSELNLSSLELGDSALYFCASSGRGYFEQYFGPGTRLTVT.

The J gene is TRBJ2-2, the V gene TRBV9; TRBD2 matches 10 bases. CDR3 size: 16 residues. With V trimmed by 3 bases and J by 7 bases, 9 bases remained unmatched. Germline V lookup: CDR1 SGDLS, CDR2 YYNGEE. As DNA, the CDR3 is TGTGCCAGCAGCGGTAGCGGGGGGCTCGAGAACGGGGAGCTGTTTTTT. It is translated as CASSGSGGLENGELFF.